This TCR beta chain emerged from a study of blood T cell repertoires in COVID-19. Background on the study: The United States, Italy and Spain provided the acute and convalescent COVID-19 samples. Sample material is recorded as cDNA or gDNA derived from T cells, B-cell-depleted T cells, or PBMCs.

It was during active infection that Seattle patients were enrolled and then longitudinally followed. Per the original methods: Reference gene primer amplification yielded estimated nucleated cell counts. Method: immunoSEQ multiplex PCR; TCRdb's copy keeps in-frame clones and lacks some. V, J and clone size reflect that table, while D and trimming were determined from the DNA. Of 300,000 to 400,000 clones listed, about nine tenths are singletons. The count of this clone is one. V lost 1 base and J lost 2, with 9 bases in between. CDR3 length: 14 amino acids. Looked up from germline, CDR1 is LGHDT and CDR2 is YNNKEL (reference sequence).

The sample taken for sequencing was peripheral blood. This sequence was found in a woman in her 30s with COVID-19, enrolled during active disease. V and J are TRBV3-1 (or the pseudogene TRBV3-2) and TRBJ2-7; possibly TRBD2 for D (5 bases). The DNA for the CDR3 is TGTGCCAGCAGCCAAGGAGGGCGAGCCTACGAGCAGTACTTC. The encoded protein is CASSQGGRAYEQYF.